The 20 T cell receptor beta chains given below trace back to one sample, sequenced in a study of cytomegalovirus exposure and HLA in healthy donors (dated by TCRdb to 2015 to 2018). The library was made by the immunoSEQ multiplex PCR assay. TCRdb stores this immuneACCESS table with in-frame sequences only. Part of the clones is absent; in the studies checked, under half of the shortfall reflects unresolved V genes, and no reason is known for the rest. Present in this sample are some 250,000 clones, almost 90% of which were seen just once. The ten largest clones capture roughly 0.4% of the sample. The specimen was PBMCs. These receptors were obtained from a woman aged 18-29 years in good health and CMV-seronegative.

The V call is TRBV5-1, the J call TRBJ1-1, with 8 nucleotides matching TRBD1. J gave up 5 bases and V 4 bases, and 10 bases lay outside the gene matches. The length of the CDR3 is 15 residues. CDR1 and CDR2 from the germline V gene are SGHRS and YFSETQ. The CDR3 DNA reads as TGCGCCAGCAGCACCGACAGGGGCCTCTCGACTGAAGCTTTCTTT. Protein: CASSTDRGLSTEAFF.

CDR3 sequence: CASSIGGRGTTPLHF. CDR3 nucleotides: TGTGCCAGTAGTATAGGGGGCAGGGGAACCACACCCCTCCACTTT. The V gene is TRBV19, the J gene TRBJ1-6; tentative D call: TRBD1 (6 bases). The V end was cut by 1 base, the J end by 11 bases, with 15 bases between. CDR1 is LNHDA, CDR2 SQIVND, per germline (reference sequence). The CDR3 consists of 15 residues. Variable domain in full (rest from reference TRBV19 and TRBJ1-6): DGGITQSPKYLFRKEGQNVTLSCEQNLNHDAMYWYRQDPGQGLRLIYYSQIVNDFQKGDIAEGYSVSREKKESFPLTVTSAQKNPTAFYLCASSIGGRGTTPLHFGNGTRLTVT.

The chain couples TRBV7-8 to TRBJ2-3; D uncertain. The V end was cut by 1 base, the J end by 0 bases, with 11 bases between. The CDR3 consists of 16 residues. CDR1 SGHVS and CDR2 FQNEAQ come from the germline V gene. This CDR3 is CASSLVLARSTDTQYF. The DNA of the CDR3 is TGTGCCAGCAGCTTAGTTTTGGCCAGAAGCACAGATACGCAGTATTTT.

This chain joins TRBV27 and TRBJ2-1, with 7 bases fitting TRBD1. The germline gives CDR1 MNHEY, CDR2 SMNVEV (reference sequence). The CDR3 totals 16 residues. V was clipped by 5 bases and J by 1 base; unmatched bases: 8. The CDR3 loop reads CASSPHRGRSYNEQFF. The CDR3 DNA sequence: TGTGCCAGCAGTCCTCACAGGGGTCGGTCCTACAATGAGCAGTTCTTC.

The genes are TRBV7-6 and TRBJ2-3; a weak D match, TRBD2 (6 bases). CDR1 SGHVS and CDR2 FNYEAQ come from the germline V gene. Trimming pared 5 bases from V and 3 bases from J, leaving 18 bases between. This CDR3 spans 16 amino acids. CDR3 region: CASSTGQGGGTDTQYF. CDR3 coding DNA: TGTGCCAGCAGCACAGGTCAGGGAGGAGGTACAGATACGCAGTATTTT.

The chain has TRBV2 and TRBJ2-1, with 7 positions matching TRBD2. Trimming cost V 6 bases and J 6 bases; bases outside gene matches: 8. CDR3 length: 14 amino acids. Germline assignment: CDR1 SNHLY and CDR2 FYNNEI. CDR3 in DNA: TGTGCCAGCAGCGAGCGGGGAGCGTTCAATGAGCAGTTCTTC. Protein sequence: CASSERGAFNEQFF.

This clone was counted a single time. The CDR3 reads CASSPRLAVSYNEQFF. CDR3 sequence (DNA): TGTGCCAGCAGCCCCCGTCTAGCGGTTTCCTACAATGAGCAGTTCTTC. The chain couples TRBV9 to TRBJ2-1, with 7 bases identical to TRBD2. CDR1 is SGDLS and CDR2 is YYNGEE in the germline V gene. Trimming took 4 bases from V and 1 from J; bases not matched to a gene: 8. CDR3 size: 16 residues.

V usage is TRBV7-9 and J usage is TRBJ2-5; unclear D gene. V lost 1 base and J lost 5, with 14 bases in between. The CDR3 loop spans 15 amino acids. Germline V gene data show CDR1 as SEHNR and CDR2 as FQNEAQ (reference sequence). CDR3 sequence (DNA): TGTGCCAGCAGCTTAGTTTTTAACAGTCCGGAGACCCAGTACTTC. Translation gives CASSLVFNSPETQYF.

The chain is built from TRBV7-2 and TRBJ2-1; 12 positions match TRBD2. J lost 4 bases, V lost 8 bases, and 3 bases had no gene match. From germline, CDR1 is SGHTA and CDR2 FQGNSA. The CDR3 totals 14 residues. This CDR3 reads CASRLAGVYNEQFF. In DNA form, the CDR3 reads TGTGCCAGCCGACTAGCGGGAGTATACAATGAGCAGTTCTTC.

CDR3 residues: CASSLSNRVEHGYTF. CDR3 sequence (DNA): TGTGCCAGCAGTCTCTCAAACAGGGTTGAGCATGGCTACACCTTC. The rearrangement uses TRBV27 and TRBJ1-2, with D possibly being TRBD1 (6 bases). V was pared by 5 bases and J by 6 bases, with 19 bases between. Germline V CDR1 and CDR2: MNHEY, SMNVEV (reference sequence). This CDR3 comprises 15 residues.

The chain combines TRBV4-1 with TRBJ2-1; D not resolved. Deletions cut 1 base from V and 7 bases from J, with 5 bases between. The CDR3 runs to 12 residues. From germline, CDR1 is MGHRA and CDR2 YSYEKL. CDR3 sequence: CASSQARNEQFF. CDR3 bases: TGCGCCAGCAGCCAAGCCAGGAATGAGCAGTTCTTC.

This rearrangement joins TRBV4-2 to TRBJ1-3; weak D call: TRBD1 (6 bases). This CDR3 comprises 16 residues. Germline-derived CDR1 and CDR2 are LGHNA and YNFKEQ. The V and J ends lost 4 bases and 0 bases respectively, with 13 bases between them. This CDR3 is CASSPLLTGSGNTIYF. CDR3 DNA: TGTGCCAGCAGCCCTCTCCTGACAGGCTCTGGAAACACCATATATTTT.

This clone was picked up one time. The gene calls are TRBV14 and TRBJ1-2; 7 nucleotides agree with TRBD1. Germline V gene lookup returns CDR1 SGHDN and CDR2 FVKESK. This CDR3 region has 15 residues. With 3 bases clipped from V and 2 bases from J, the junction kept 6 bases outside the gene matches. The CDR3 bases are TGTGCCAGCAGCCATAGACAGGGCTTAAACTATGGCTACACCTTC. This gives the protein CASSHRQGLNYGYTF.

This clone was picked up a small number of times. This chain joins TRBV6-6 and TRBJ2-6; the D gene is possibly TRBD1 (6 bases). The CDR3 is made up of 15 amino acids. V lost 7 bases, J lost 1 base, and 11 bases lay in between. CDR1 is MNHNY and CDR2 is SVGAGI in the germline V gene (reference sequence). The CDR3 here is CASTVDRSGANVLTF. Written as DNA, the CDR3 is TGTGCCAGCACCGTCGACAGGTCTGGGGCCAACGTCCTGACTTTC.

This chain uses TRBV28 with TRBJ1-2, with 8 bases identical to TRBD1. J was trimmed by 3 bases and V by 1 base; bases with no gene match: 4. CDR3 size: 15 residues. Germline V gives CDR1 MDHEN, CDR2 SYDVKM. This chain's CDR3 is CASSLSATGDYGYTF. CDR3 sequence (DNA): TGTGCCAGCAGTTTATCAGCGACAGGGGACTATGGCTACACCTTC.

This clone was seen a few times. The V call is TRBV10-1, the J call TRBJ1-1; 8 bases line up with TRBD1. The CDR3 loop spans 13 amino acids. Germline V gene data show CDR1 as WNHNN and CDR2 as SYGVQD (reference sequence). V was clipped by 6 bases and J by 5 bases; unmatched bases: 5. The CDR3 DNA is TGCGCCAGCAGGGACAGGGCTGGGACTGAAGCTTTCTTT. Protein product: CASRDRAGTEAFF.

This clone occurred a few times. CDR3 sequence (DNA): TGCGCCAGCAGCCAAAACCGGGACGGAGGGTCACCCCTCCACTTT. This encodes CASSQNRDGGSPLHF. V and J are TRBV4-1 and TRBJ1-6; tentative D call: TRBD1 (5 bases). Germline V gives CDR1 MGHRA, CDR2 YSYEKL. The CDR3 has 15 amino acids. The V gene lost 2 bases and the J gene lost 10 bases, with 15 bases spanning the gap.

This chain joins TRBV7-9 and TRBJ2-1; D perhaps matches TRBD1 (6 bases). CDR3 length: 13 amino acids. V shed 5 bases and J shed 7 bases, with 12 bases lying between them. Germline CDR1 is SEHNR and CDR2 is FQNEAQ (reference sequence). Written as DNA, the CDR3 is TGTGCCAGCAGCCGGGTGACAGGTAATGAGCAGTTCTTC. Residues: CASSRVTGNEQFF.

V gene TRBV7-8 combines with J gene TRBJ1-4; the D is unclear. V was cut by 1 base and J by 7 bases, with 7 bases left in between. CDR3 length equals 13 residues. Germline values: CDR1 SGHVS, CDR2 FQNEAQ. The DNA of the CDR3 is TGTGCCAGCAGCTTAGTAGCCGGTGAAAAACTGTTTTTT. It translates to CASSLVAGEKLFF.

The chain links TRBV6-5 to TRBJ2-3, with TRBD1 identical over 9 bases. Germline V CDR1 and CDR2: MNHEY, SVGAGI. CDR3 size: 14 residues. The J segment lost 3 bases and the V segment lost 5 bases, leaving 3 bases of the junction unmatched. The CDR3 is CASSGGQGTDTQYF. CDR3 sequence (DNA): TGTGCCAGCAGTGGGGGACAGGGAACAGATACGCAGTATTTT.